The 13 T cell receptor beta chains listed next were all sequenced from one sample in a study of CXCR3-negative and CXCR3-positive naive CD8 T cells. The authors made the TRB cDNA libraries by 5' RACE using UMI labels. TCRdb reprocessed the 5' RACE reads, with one entry per CDR3 protein and no DNA. This sample's table reports about 89,000 distinct CDR3 sequences. No antigen has been assigned to these receptors. Overall study findings and caveats: The study found more hydrophobic TRB CDR3s in CXCR3-positive naive cells than in CXCR3-negative naive cells.

The sequenced sample consisted of naive CXCR3+ CD8+ T cells from blood. Subset indicated: CD45RO-CCR7+CD27+CD95- naive CD8+ T cells expressing CXCR3 (TNR3+). The receptors come from a human donor in good health. Some clones in this sample may be carry-over from other donors' samples.

The V call is TRBV6-6, the J call TRBJ2-2; the D call of TRBD1 rests on TCRdb alone, since no DNA is present to check it. This CDR3 is built from 15 residues. Germline V gene data show CDR1 as MNHNY and CDR2 as SVGAGI (reference sequence). The CDR3 protein is CASSADQGISGELFF.

V is TRBV6-5 and J is TRBJ1-1. This CDR3 comprises 13 residues. CDR1 is MNHEY and CDR2 is SVGAGI in the germline V gene. The CDR3: CASRPNVYTEAFF.

The chain combines TRBV28 with TRBJ2-3; the D call from TCRdb, TRBD2, cannot be confirmed without DNA. Germline V gene data show CDR1 as MDHEN and CDR2 as SYDVKM. The length of the CDR3 is 16 residues. The CDR3 spells CASSFRAGGASDTQYF. The whole variable domain, remainder taken from reference TRBV28 and TRBJ2-3, is DVKVTQSSRYLVKRTGEKVFLECVQDMDHENMFWYRQDPGLGLRLIYFSYDVKMKEKGDIPEGYSVSREKKERFSLILESASTNQTSMYLCASSFRAGGASDTQYFGPGTRLTVL.

This chain connects TRBV27 to TRBJ2-5; the D gene TCRdb calls, TRBD2, cannot be checked with no DNA. Germline assignment: CDR1 MNHEY and CDR2 SMNVEV (reference sequence). The CDR3 runs to 15 residues. The CDR3 loop reads CASSPLAGAGETQYF.

The chain couples TRBV29-1 to TRBJ2-3; without DNA, the TCRdb call of TRBD1 cannot be checked. Germline lookup yields CDR1 SQVTM and CDR2 ANQGSEA. This CDR3 comprises 11 residues. The CDR3 loop reads CSAQGADTQYF.

The V gene is TRBV15, the J gene TRBJ1-2; TCRdb names TRBD1, which stays unverified in the absence of DNA. The CDR3 length is 14 residues. Germline CDR1 LNHNV, CDR2 YYDKDF (reference sequence). The CDR3 sequence: CATSRVRGVYGYTF.

This chain connects TRBV24-1 to TRBJ2-1. This CDR3 spans 15 amino acids. In germline, CDR1 is KGHDR, CDR2 SFDVKD. The CDR3 spells CATSASGRYYNEQFF.

The chain recombines TRBV29-1 with TRBJ2-5; TCRdb proposes TRBD1, but this gene call is untestable without DNA. Germline V CDR1 and CDR2: SQVTM, ANQGSEA. CDR3 size: 16 residues. The CDR3: CSVEGVPQGLQETQYF.

This rearrangement joins TRBV20-1 to TRBJ2-7; TCRdb's D gene call, TRBD1, goes unchecked for lack of DNA. Germline assignment: CDR1 DFQATT and CDR2 SNEGSKA (reference sequence). The CDR3 is 13 residues long. The CDR3 here is CSAPDREAGEQYF.

This sequence joins TRBV5-1 and TRBJ2-1; TCRdb picks TRBD1, but there is no DNA to check that call. The CDR3 runs to 15 residues. Per germline, CDR1 SGHRS and CDR2 YFSETQ. CDR3 residues: CASSLGQGVDNEQFF.

This rearrangement joins TRBV4-2 to TRBJ1-2; TCRdb's D call, TRBD1, is unchecked because there is no DNA. The germline V gene encodes CDR1 LGHNA and CDR2 YNFKEQ. This CDR3 is 16 amino acids long. The CDR3: CASSQEGQGGNYGYTF.

The chain joins TRBV29-1 to TRBJ2-1; the TCRdb D gene call, TRBD2, has no DNA to confirm it. The CDR3 loop spans 16 amino acids. Germline loops: CDR1 SQVTM, CDR2 ANQGSEA. The CDR3 is CSALPSAVRLYNEQFF.

The chain combines TRBV14 with TRBJ2-2; TCRdb selects TRBD1, and the lack of DNA leaves this call unchecked. Germline lookup yields CDR1 SGHDN and CDR2 FVKESK. The CDR3 length is 16 residues. The CDR3: CASSQGEDRETGELFF.